The entry that follows covers one T cell receptor beta chain sequence. The table lists this clonotype with a few counts. It lacks a known antigen. Base qualities were left out, and no much larger clone turns up one base away. The sequencing machine was an Illumina NovaSeq 6000. cDNA libraries for TCRalpha and TCRbeta were prepared by 5'RACE using constant-segment primers, with sample barcodes and unique molecular identifiers added. Trizol reagent was used to extract RNA from every sample. The libraries were amplified in two PCR steps, and the second step added a second sample barcode and Illumina TruSeq adapters. The libraries were sequenced on an Illumina NovaSeq using 2 x 150 bp paired-end reads. As for how the authors treated the data: Reads were demultiplexed and collapsed into UMI-guided consensus sequences with migec v1.2.7. Using mixcr v2.1.11, UMI consensuses were aligned to TRA and TRB V and J templates and then assembled into clonotypes. Clonotypes were classified as expanded or contracted when called significant by both edgeR and NoisET, with noise models trained on biological replicates. For edgeR calls, the thresholds were a false discovery rate-adjusted p below 0.01 and a log2 fold-change of 1. PCA with hierarchical clustering of max-normalized trajectories of the 1000 most abundant clonotypes was used as exploratory dynamics analysis. Separately sequenced CD4+ and CD8+ repertoires were used to assign the CD4 or CD8 phenotype of responding clones. TCRdb trimmed public reads at Q25 via fastp, called clones via MiXCR and kept in-frame beta chains. Each entry merges the rows of one CDR3 protein and shows their most common DNA and genes. In this record, the V and J calls reflect TCRdb's handling and not the investigators' own analysis. The sample includes over 500,000 distinct CDR3 sequences, with 17% observed a single time. In total, the top ten clones hold about 8.6% of the sample.

This sample was included in a study of T-cell memory formation after mild COVID-19 (dated by TCRdb to about 2021). Context from the whole study: TCR sequence clusters from the two donors were found to be largely donor specific. Longitudinal TCRalpha and TCRbeta repertoire sequencing tracked T-cell clones expanding and contracting after mild COVID-19 in two donors. The cohort was made up of two young adult volunteers, one female and one male, who were previously healthy.

What the study reported, not specific to this receptor: Contracting CD4+ clones were found mainly in CM and EM memory subsets, while CD8+ clones were enriched in EMRA. Some responding clones were found in pre-infection memory, which suggests that pre-existing cross-reactive memory T cells took part in the SARS-CoV-2 response. Only two mild cases were covered in the study, and larger cohorts including severe cases with pre-infection samples were considered necessary. Clones contracting from day 15 to 85 had balanced CD4/CD8 phenotypes, while a second wave expanding from day 15 to 37 was biased towards CD4+. Whether the second-wave clones peaking on day 37 were SARS-CoV-2 specific was not confirmed.

Ficoll-Paque density gradient centrifugation was the method used to isolate PBMCs. Sequencing used PBMCs or a T cell subset sorted from them (not recorded which). The sequence was collected from an adult woman who had mild COVID-19 (a few samples of this study predate the infection). The sample titles of this study are shuffled in the database, so cell type and time point are left out; the donor was told from shared clones.

The base sequence is TGTGCCAGCTCACCGGCAGGGCTCGAGCAGTACTTC. Its product reads: CASSPAGLEQYF. The chain uses TRBV18 and TRBJ2-7; TRBD1 is perhaps the D gene, given 5 matching bases. The CDR3 starts with the cysteine, ends with the phenylalanine, and has 12 residues. The DNA shown is the 36-base CDR3, in frame from base 1. Reading the germline V gene gives CDR1 KGHSH and CDR2 LQKENI. Trimming removed 3 bases from V and 6 bases from J, leaving 9 bases between the germline ends.